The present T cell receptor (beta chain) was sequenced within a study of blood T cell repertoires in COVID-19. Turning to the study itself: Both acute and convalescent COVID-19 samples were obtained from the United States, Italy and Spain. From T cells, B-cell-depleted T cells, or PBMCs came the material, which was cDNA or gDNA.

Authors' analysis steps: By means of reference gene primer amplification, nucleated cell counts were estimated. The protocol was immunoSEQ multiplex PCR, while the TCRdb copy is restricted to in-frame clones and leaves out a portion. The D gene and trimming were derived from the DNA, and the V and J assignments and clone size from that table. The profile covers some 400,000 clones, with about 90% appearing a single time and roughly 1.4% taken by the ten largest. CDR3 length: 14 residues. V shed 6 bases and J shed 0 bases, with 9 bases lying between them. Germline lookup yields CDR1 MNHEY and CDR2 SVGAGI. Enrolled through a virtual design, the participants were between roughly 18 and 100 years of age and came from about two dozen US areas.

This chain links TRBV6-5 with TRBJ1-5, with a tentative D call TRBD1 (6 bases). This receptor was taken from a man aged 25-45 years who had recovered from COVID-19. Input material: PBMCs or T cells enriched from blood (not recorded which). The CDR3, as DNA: TGTGCCAGCAGCCGGACAGATAGCAATCAGCCCCAGCATTTT. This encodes CASSRTDSNQPQHF.